A selection of T cell receptor beta chains follows, all from one sample in a study of T cell changes during pregnancy in multiple sclerosis. The protocol was immunoSEQ multiplex PCR, while the TCRdb copy is restricted to in-frame clones and leaves out a portion. The table records some 81,000 clones, about 93% of them present only once. The sample consisted of peripheral blood, taken after pregnancy. The receptors derive from a female donor in good health, enrolled as a control in a pregnancy study. CDR3s include the opening cysteine and the closing phenylalanine or tryptophan. The D gene is left open where the match is weak. Clone size appears in some rows only: once, few, many, or a class for an expanded clone.

J,V,D,size,CDR3,DNA
TRBJ1-2,TRBV30,TRBD1,-,CAWSPGTDLYGYTF,TGTGCCTGGAGCCCTGGGACAGACCTCTATGGCTACACCTTC
TRBJ2-7,TRBV5-4,-,-,CASSWGPGTNYEQYF,TGTGCCAGCAGCTGGGGGCCCGGGACAAACTACGAGCAGTACTTC
TRBJ1-5,TRBV2,TRBD1,-,CASSAGQGHQPQHF,TGTGCCAGCAGCGCGGGACAGGGCCATCAGCCCCAGCATTTT
TRBJ1-5,TRBV18,-,-,CASSRSGGGTDAYSNQPQHF,TGTGCCAGCTCACGTTCGGGGGGAGGTACTGATGCCTATAGCAATCAGCCCCAGCATTTT
TRBJ1-1,TRBV5-1,-,-,CASRRGDTEAFF,TGCGCCAGTAGGAGGGGTGACACTGAAGCTTTCTTT
TRBJ2-7,TRBV28,TRBD1,-,CASSSPGTGSYEQYF,TGTGCCAGCAGTTCTCCCGGGACAGGGTCCTACGAGCAGTACTTC
TRBJ1-2,TRBV10-3,-,-,CAISESQTSYGYTF,TGTGCCATCAGTGAGTCACAGACAAGCTATGGCTACACCTTC
TRBJ1-1,TRBV19,TRBD1,-,CASSIRQGRAEAFF,TGTGCCAGTAGTATCAGACAGGGGAGGGCTGAAGCTTTCTTT
TRBJ2-7,TRBV6-5,TRBD2,-,CASSYSGAGGSLKQYF,TGTGCCAGCAGTTACTCAGGCGCGGGGGGCTCCTTAAAGCAGTACTTC
TRBJ2-3,TRBV21-1,-,-,CASGGQSPPGTDTQYF,TGTGCCAGCGGCGGACAGTCCCCCCCGGGCACAGATACGCAGTATTTT
TRBJ2-1,TRBV27,TRBD2,-,CAVTGGSRGEQFF,TGTGCCGTGACGGGCGGGAGTCGGGGTGAGCAGTTCTTC
TRBJ2-2,TRBV27,TRBD2,-,CASSLRAGGTNTGELFF,TGTGCCAGCAGTTTGAGGGCGGGGGGTACGAACACCGGGGAGCTGTTTTTT
TRBJ2-7,TRBV6-5,-,-,CASSPTWNSYEQYF,TGTGCCAGCAGCCCGACATGGAACTCCTACGAGCAGTACTTC
TRBJ2-2,TRBV10-3,TRBD2,-,CATRGGTGELFF,TGTGCCACTCGGGGGGGCACCGGGGAGCTGTTTTTT
TRBJ2-1,TRBV7-2,-,-,CASSPFYREQFF,TGTGCCAGCAGCCCCTTTTATCGTGAGCAGTTCTTC
TRBJ2-5,TRBV5-1,-,-,CASSARGTDQETQYF,TGCGCCAGCAGCGCACGGGGGACAGACCAAGAGACCCAGTACTTC
TRBJ2-3,TRBV15,-,-,CATSRVRGTQYF,TGTGCCACCAGCAGAGTCCGCGGGACGCAGTATTTT
TRBJ2-7,TRBV4-2,-,-,CASSQEAGRTDEQYF,TGTGCCAGCAGCCAAGAGGCGGGCAGAACGGACGAGCAGTACTTC
TRBJ1-5,TRBV15,-,-,CATSRQEADQPQHF,TGTGCCACCAGCAGACAGGAGGCGGATCAGCCCCAGCATTTT
TRBJ2-2,TRBV28,-,-,CASTIRTHANTGELFF,TGTGCCAGCACCATCCGGACTCACGCGAACACCGGGGAGCTGTTTTTT
TRBJ1-2,TRBV7-9,-,-,CASSTPPQAERYGYTF,TGTGCCAGCAGTACACCCCCCCAAGCAGAGCGATATGGCTACACCTTC
TRBJ2-1,TRBV21-1,-,-,CARHYRTSGGPSSYNEQFF,TGTGCCAGACACTACCGGACTAGCGGGGGGCCAAGCTCCTACAATGAGCAGTTCTTC
TRBJ2-1,TRBV5-4,TRBD2,-,CASSWGLAGGFGNEQFF,TGTGCCAGCAGCTGGGGACTAGCGGGGGGGTTCGGGAATGAGCAGTTCTTC
TRBJ2-2,TRBV9,TRBD2,-,CASQELAGIGELFF,TGTGCCAGCCAGGAACTAGCGGGAATCGGGGAGCTGTTTTTT
TRBJ1-5,TRBV30,-,-,CAWGLGGQPQHF,TGTGCCTGGGGTCTGGGGGGGCAGCCCCAGCATTTT
TRBJ2-7,TRBV7-9,TRBD2,-,CASSAPSGGSSYEQYF,TGTGCCAGCAGCGCACCTAGCGGGGGGAGCTCCTACGAGCAGTACTTC
TRBJ2-4,TRBV4-1,TRBD2,-,CASSLAGGRKNIQYF,TGCGCCAGCAGCCTAGCGGGAGGCCGTAAAAACATTCAGTACTTC
TRBJ2-1,TRBV7-2,TRBD1,-,CATTGGNSYNEQFF,TGTGCCACCACAGGGGGGAACTCCTACAATGAGCAGTTCTTC
TRBJ1-3,TRBV18,-,-,CASSPSGVKAGNTIYF,TGTGCCAGCTCACCGTCAGGGGTTAAGGCTGGAAACACCATATATTTT
TRBJ2-3,TRBV28,-,-,CASSFTGSTDTQYF,TGTGCCAGCAGTTTTACGGGGAGCACAGATACGCAGTATTTT
TRBJ2-1,TRBV7-3,TRBD2,-,CASSSSGGSYRNEQFF,TGTGCCAGCAGCTCAAGCGGGGGGTCGTACCGCAATGAGCAGTTCTTC
TRBJ2-5,TRBV9,TRBD2,-,CASSVAQGRGLAGADEETQYF,TGTGCCAGCAGCGTAGCCCAAGGGCGGGGACTAGCGGGAGCGGATGAAGAGACCCAGTACTTC
TRBJ2-1,TRBV6-4,-,once,CASSEGYDNEQFF,TGTGCCAGCAGTGAGGGCTATGACAATGAGCAGTTCTTC
TRBJ2-1,TRBV4-2,TRBD2,-,CASSQDPGGGALGEQFF,TGTGCCAGCAGCCAAGATCCTGGCGGGGGGGCCCTGGGTGAGCAGTTCTTC
TRBJ2-6,TRBV5-1,-,-,CASSLPGQIGANVLTF,TGCGCCAGCAGCTTACCAGGCCAAATCGGGGCCAACGTCCTGACTTTC
TRBJ2-7,TRBV19,TRBD1,-,CASSSPGQSSYEQYF,TGTGCCAGTAGTTCTCCGGGACAGAGCTCCTACGAGCAGTACTTC
TRBJ2-4,TRBV7-2,TRBD2,-,CASSLVASGGAWNIQYF,TGTGCCAGCAGCTTAGTGGCTAGCGGGGGGGCCTGGAACATTCAGTACTTC
TRBJ2-5,TRBV13,TRBD1,-,CASSSSRQGPEETQYF,TGTGCCAGCAGCTCCTCTCGACAGGGGCCCGAAGAGACCCAGTACTTC
TRBJ2-1,TRBV19,-,-,CASSIDRSGSYNEQFF,TGTGCCAGTAGTATAGATCGAAGCGGCTCCTACAATGAGCAGTTCTTC
TRBJ2-5,TRBV5-4,TRBD1,-,CASRDRGNQETQYF,TGTGCCAGCAGGGACAGGGGGAATCAAGAGACCCAGTACTTC
TRBJ1-1,TRBV7-9,-,-,CASSFEGSTEAFF,TGTGCCAGCAGCTTTGAGGGATCCACTGAAGCTTTCTTT
TRBJ2-1,TRBV6-6,TRBD1,-,CASRSLTGAGYNEQFF,TGTGCCAGCAGATCTCTGACAGGGGCGGGTTACAATGAGCAGTTCTTC
TRBJ2-3,TRBV10-3,-,-,CATMTREEADTQYF,TGTGCCACAATGACCAGGGAGGAGGCAGATACGCAGTATTTT
TRBJ2-3,TRBV4-3,TRBD1,-,CASSRALGGANTQYF,TGCGCCAGCAGTCGGGCCTTAGGGGGCGCAAATACGCAGTATTTT
TRBJ1-2,TRBV2,-,-,CASSEHQDTYGYTF,TGTGCCAGCAGTGAGCATCAGGATACCTATGGCTACACCTTC
TRBJ2-7,TRBV5-6,-,-,CASSLAVGGRGRYEQYF,TGTGCCAGCAGCTTGGCGGTAGGTGGCAGGGGGAGGTACGAGCAGTACTTC
TRBJ1-5,TRBV6-5,TRBD1,-,CASRRQGGQPQHF,TGTGCCAGCCGCCGACAGGGGGGTCAGCCCCAGCATTTT
TRBJ1-1,TRBV6-5,TRBD1,-,CASSYLGQVATEAFF,TGTGCCAGCAGTTACTTGGGACAGGTCGCCACTGAAGCTTTCTTT
TRBJ2-7,TRBV13,-,-,CASSLESGPRGYEQYF,TGTGCCAGCAGCTTAGAAAGCGGGCCCCGTGGCTACGAGCAGTACTTC
TRBJ2-3,TRBV7-2,TRBD2,-,CASSFATSGRVDTQYF,TGTGCCAGCAGCTTTGCGACTAGCGGGAGGGTCGATACGCAGTATTTT